Listed below are T cell receptor beta chains from one sample, sequenced in a study of OX40 agonist ivuxolimab in advanced cancers. The table came from immunoSEQ multiplex PCR; TCRdb's copy has only in-frame clones and leaves some out. The sample shows 18,000 or so clones, 83% of them seen only once. The sequencing used CD4+ or CD8+ T cells sorted from blood, collected in a trial of the OX40 agonist ivuxolimab. These receptors were collected from an adult with an advanced solid tumor such as melanoma, head and neck, liver or kidney cancer. Both conserved end residues are part of each CDR3. A D gene is named only where the DNA matches it firmly. Size is omitted from some rows. Given values are once, few, many or a class for expanded clones.

-	few	TRBV7-6	TRBJ2-3	CASSLALSRGRDTQYF	TGTGCCAGCAGCTTAGCGCTAAGCCGGGGACGGGATACGCAGTATTTT
-	-	TRBV5-1	TRBJ1-4	CASSPDPNTNEKLFF	TGCGCCAGCAGCCCCGACCCGAATACTAATGAAAAACTGTTTTTT
TRBD2	-	TRBV29-1	TRBJ2-2	CSVGVAGVNTGELFF	TGCAGCGTCGGTGTCGCGGGGGTGAACACCGGGGAGCTGTTTTTT
-	-	TRBV28	TRBJ2-3	CASSLQVGETNTQYF	TGTGCCAGCAGTCTCCAAGTCGGAGAAACGAATACGCAGTATTTT
-	-	TRBV6-1	TRBJ1-1	CASSSTFMNTEAFF	TGTGCCAGCAGTTCAACCTTCATGAACACTGAAGCTTTCTTT
TRBD2	once	TRBV29-1	TRBJ2-3	CSVDSGVLTDTQYF	TGCAGCGTTGACAGCGGGGTCCTCACAGATACGCAGTATTTT
TRBD2	-	TRBV5-4	TRBJ2-1	CASSLLAGTLGEQFF	TGTGCCAGCAGCTTACTAGCGGGAACCCTAGGTGAGCAGTTCTTC
-	-	TRBV19	TRBJ1-5	CAIGPPNQPQHF	TGTGCCATTGGCCCGCCCAATCAGCCCCAGCATTTT
-	-	TRBV18	TRBJ2-3	CASLGADTQYF	TGTGCCAGCCTAGGGGCAGATACGCAGTATTTT
-	once	TRBV12-2	TRBJ2-7	CASRYRPVGEQYF	TGTGCAAGTCGCTACCGACCCGTCGGGGAGCAGTACTTC
-	-	TRBV5-1	TRBJ2-5	CASSSLDQETQYF	TGCGCCAGCAGCTCCCTCGATCAAGAGACCCAGTACTTC
-	-	TRBV6-5	TRBJ2-3	CASSSLGDSTDTQYF	TGTGCCAGCAGTTCTCTTGGGGATAGCACAGATACGCAGTATTTT
-	few	TRBV7-9	TRBJ1-3	CASSLGRDRNTIYF	TGTGCCAGCAGCTTGGGCCGGGATAGAAACACCATATATTTT
TRBD2	-	TRBV5-1	TRBJ2-1	CASRQREMDNEQFF	TGCGCCAGCAGACAGCGGGAGATGGACAATGAGCAGTTCTTC
-	-	TRBV11-2	TRBJ1-1	CASSIPGKGSNTEAFF	TGTGCCAGCAGCATACCCGGGAAGGGCTCGAACACTGAAGCTTTCTTT
TRBD1	few	TRBV19	TRBJ2-3	CASSIGGQGPADTQYF	TGTGCCAGTAGTATAGGGGGACAGGGGCCGGCAGATACGCAGTATTTT
-	-	TRBV4-1	TRBJ1-2	CASSQEPQPHYGYTF	TGCGCCAGCAGCCAAGAACCCCAGCCCCACTATGGCTACACCTTC
-	-	TRBV6-1	TRBJ1-6	CASSEVFGAKSF	TGTGCCAGCAGTGAAGTCTTCGGGGCCAAGTCTTTT
TRBD2	-	TRBV28	TRBJ2-2	CASSFAGGITGELFF	TGTGCCAGCAGTTTCGCGGGGGGGATCACCGGGGAGCTGTTTTTT
-	-	TRBV6-1	TRBJ2-5	CASSGRRPETQYF	TGTGCCAGCAGTGGACGTAGACCAGAGACCCAGTACTTC
-	few	TRBV6-5	TRBJ1-2	CASSQTANYGYTF	TGTGCCAGCAGCCAGACAGCTAACTATGGCTACACCTTC
-	-	TRBV5-1	TRBJ2-1	CASSLLTTGVYNEQFF	TGCGCCAGCAGCCTACTTACGACAGGAGTGTACAATGAGCAGTTCTTC
-	few	TRBV7-2	TRBJ2-4	CASSASTSPQNIQYF	TGTGCCAGCAGCGCCTCGACTAGTCCTCAAAACATTCAGTACTTC
-	-	TRBV18	TRBJ2-4	CASSPTMGNGIQYF	TGTGCCAGCTCACCAACTATGGGGAACGGCATTCAGTACTTC
-	-	TRBV28	TRBJ1-4	CASSKGGGRGSNEKLFF	TGTGCCAGCAGCAAAGGCGGGGGAAGGGGATCTAATGAAAAACTGTTTTTT
-	once	TRBV28	TRBJ1-1	CASSLPGTQNTEAFF	TGTGCCAGCAGTTTACCCGGGACACAGAACACTGAAGCTTTCTTT
-	few	TRBV2	TRBJ1-5	CASSPESGLSGQPQHF	TGTGCCAGCAGTCCCGAAAGCGGCCTTAGTGGTCAGCCCCAGCATTTT
-	-	TRBV27	TRBJ2-5	CASSSIGETQYF	TGTGCCAGCAGTTCGATAGGGGAGACCCAGTACTTC
-	-	TRBV7-6	TRBJ1-1	CASSTGNTEAFF	TGTGCCAGCAGCACCGGTAACACTGAAGCTTTCTTT
-	-	TRBV6-1	TRBJ2-7	CASSVQGYEQYF	TGTGCCAGCAGCGTCCAGGGGTACGAGCAGTACTTC
-	-	TRBV27	TRBJ2-6	CASSLDWGRGANVLTF	TGTGCCAGCAGTTTAGATTGGGGGCGTGGGGCCAACGTCCTGACTTTC
-	-	TRBV11-2	TRBJ2-1	CASSFSGLNEQFF	TGTGCCAGCAGCTTCTCCGGACTGAATGAGCAGTTCTTC
-	-	TRBV2	TRBJ2-7	CASSLNYEQYF	TGTGCCAGCAGCCTTAACTACGAGCAGTACTTC
TRBD1	-	TRBV29-1	TRBJ2-7	CSVRTGRGSYEQYF	TGCAGCGTTCGGACAGGCCGGGGTTCCTACGAGCAGTACTTC
-	-	TRBV7-6	TRBJ1-4	CASSLGVGEKLFF	TGTGCCAGCAGCTTAGGCGTCGGAGAAAAACTGTTTTTT
-	-	TRBV19	TRBJ2-3	CASRINADTQYF	TGTGCCAGTAGGATCAATGCAGATACGCAGTATTTT
-	-	TRBV7-2	TRBJ2-2	CASSLAPRLTGELFF	TGTGCCAGCAGCTTAGCGCCCAGGCTCACCGGGGAGCTGTTTTTT
-	-	TRBV11-3	TRBJ2-2	CASRRGGATSNTGELFF	TGTGCCAGCCGCCGCGGCGGGGCTACTTCGAACACCGGGGAGCTGTTTTTT
-	-	TRBV14	TRBJ1-4	CASSQERGIHGEKLFF	TGTGCCAGCAGCCAAGAAAGGGGGATCCACGGCGAAAAACTGTTTTTT
-	-	TRBV29-1	TRBJ2-3	CSVDKGPDTQYF	TGCAGCGTTGATAAAGGTCCAGATACGCAGTATTTT
-	-	TRBV30	TRBJ2-7	CAWSAAPTGEQYF	TGTGCCTGGAGTGCCGCTCCGACAGGCGAGCAGTACTTC
TRBD1	once	TRBV11-3	TRBJ2-1	CASSPGQGATHEQFF	TGTGCCAGCAGCCCGGGACAGGGGGCTACACATGAGCAGTTCTTC
TRBD1	once	TRBV6-5	TRBJ2-5	CASSMTTGQETQYF	TGTGCCAGCAGTATGACGACAGGGCAAGAGACCCAGTACTTC
TRBD1	once	TRBV28	TRBJ1-4	CASSSYGQGTTNEKLFF	TGTGCCAGCAGTTCCTACGGACAGGGGACAACTAATGAAAAACTGTTTTTT
-	-	TRBV5-1	TRBJ1-2	CASSPSTEGYGYTF	TGCGCCAGCAGCCCCTCGACGGAGGGCTATGGCTACACCTTC
TRBD2	medium-sized	TRBV10-2	TRBJ2-7	CASSESVRLAGDYEQYF	TGCGCCAGCAGTGAGTCGGTCCGACTAGCGGGAGACTACGAGCAGTACTTC
-	-	TRBV7-7	TRBJ2-1	CASSLAATSSYNEQFF	TGTGCTAGCAGCTTAGCGGCCACGAGCTCCTACAATGAGCAGTTCTTC
TRBD1	-	TRBV6-6	TRBJ2-3	CASRLGQGADTQYF	TGTGCCAGCAGATTAGGACAGGGGGCAGATACGCAGTATTTT
TRBD2	-	TRBV29-1	TRBJ2-3	CSVARGGSTDTQYF	TGCAGCGTCGCACGCGGGGGGAGCACAGATACGCAGTATTTT
TRBD2	-	TRBV30	TRBJ2-3	CAWRIAGVNTQYF	TGTGCCTGGAGGATAGCGGGAGTAAATACGCAGTATTTT
TRBD2	-	TRBV6-1	TRBJ2-7	CAGSDWGGEQYF	TGTGCCGGCAGTGACTGGGGGGGCGAGCAGTACTTC
-	-	TRBV21-1	TRBJ1-1	CASSTWGAPEAFF	TGTGCCAGCAGCACATGGGGGGCCCCTGAAGCTTTCTTT
-	once	TRBV5-1	TRBJ2-1	CASATYSYNEQFF	TGCGCCAGCGCTACCTACTCCTACAATGAGCAGTTCTTC
TRBD2	-	TRBV4-3	TRBJ2-2	CASSQDGWVAGANTGELFF	TGCGCCAGCAGCCAAGATGGATGGGTAGCGGGGGCGAACACCGGGGAGCTGTTTTTT
TRBD2	once	TRBV2	TRBJ2-2	CASGRTSVGELFF	TGTGCCAGCGGCCGGACTAGCGTCGGGGAGCTGTTTTTT
-	few	TRBV11-2	TRBJ1-1	CASSRVDDTEAFF	TGTGCCAGCAGCAGGGTAGATGACACTGAAGCTTTCTTT
-	-	TRBV6-5	TRBJ1-6	CATAPGSYNSPLHF	TGTGCCACTGCACCGGGCTCCTATAATTCACCCCTCCACTTT
TRBD2	-	TRBV6-5	TRBJ2-1	CASSYHGLAGYNEQFF	TGTGCCAGCAGTTACCACGGACTAGCGGGGTACAATGAGCAGTTCTTC